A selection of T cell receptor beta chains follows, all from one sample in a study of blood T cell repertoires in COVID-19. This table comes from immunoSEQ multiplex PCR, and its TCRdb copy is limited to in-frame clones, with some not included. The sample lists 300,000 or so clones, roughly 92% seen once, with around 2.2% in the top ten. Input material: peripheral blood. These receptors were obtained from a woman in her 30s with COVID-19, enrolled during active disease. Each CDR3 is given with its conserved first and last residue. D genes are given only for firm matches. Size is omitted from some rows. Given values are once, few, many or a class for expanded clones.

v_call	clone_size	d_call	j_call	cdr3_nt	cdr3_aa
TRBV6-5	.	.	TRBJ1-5	TGTGCCAGCAGAGCGACGGCTAGCAATCAGCCCCAGCATTTT	CASRATASNQPQHF
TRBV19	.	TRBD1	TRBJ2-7	TGTGCCAGTAGCCAACAGGGGGCGGCCTACGAGCAGTACTTC	CASSQQGAAYEQYF
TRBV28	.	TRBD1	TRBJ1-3	TGTGCCAGCAGTTCCGGGACAGGGGTCTTCTTTTCTGGAAACACCATATATTTT	CASSSGTGVFFSGNTIYF
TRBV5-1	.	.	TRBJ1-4	TGCGCCAGCAGCTCTGGACAGCTTAATGAAAAACTGTTTTTT	CASSSGQLNEKLFF
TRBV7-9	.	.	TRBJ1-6	TGTGCCAGCAGCAGGGGGGTTGAGGGACCCCTCCACTTT	CASSRGVEGPLHF
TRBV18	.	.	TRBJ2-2	TGTGCCAGCTCACCGACTCCGCGGACAGTGAACACCGGGGAGCTGTTTTTT	CASSPTPRTVNTGELFF
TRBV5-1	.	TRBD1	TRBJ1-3	TGCGCCAGCAGCGCAGACAGGGGAGACACCATATATTTT	CASSADRGDTIYF
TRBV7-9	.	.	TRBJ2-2	TGTGCCAGCAGCTTACGGGACTGGGGCACCGGGGAGCTGTTTTTT	CASSLRDWGTGELFF
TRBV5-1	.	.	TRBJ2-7	TGCGCCAGCAGCGGCGGGTCTGGGTCCCTCTACGAGCAGTACTTC	CASSGGSGSLYEQYF
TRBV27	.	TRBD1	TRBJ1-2	TGTGCCAGCAGTTCTGGGACAGCCCATGGCTACACCTTC	CASSSGTAHGYTF
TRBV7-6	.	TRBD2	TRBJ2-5	TGTGCCAGCAGCCCCCCGGGCGGGAGGAGGGCGGAGACCCAGTACTTC	CASSPPGGRRAETQYF
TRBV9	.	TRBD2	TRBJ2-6	TGTGCCAGCAGCGTCCAAGCGGGACTCGACTCTGGGGCCAACGTCCTGACTTTC	CASSVQAGLDSGANVLTF
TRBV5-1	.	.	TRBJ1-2	TGCGCCAGCAGCTTGGACAGGGCAAACTATGGCTACACCTTC	CASSLDRANYGYTF
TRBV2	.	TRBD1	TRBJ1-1	TGTGCCAGCAGTGTAGTCGTGGGACAGCTGATGAACACTGAAGCTTTCTTT	CASSVVVGQLMNTEAFF
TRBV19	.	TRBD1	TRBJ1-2	TGTGCCAGTAGTCCCCGGGACAGGCGGAACTATGGCTACACCTTC	CASSPRDRRNYGYTF
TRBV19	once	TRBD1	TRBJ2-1	TGTGCCAGTAGTCCTCTCGGACAGGCCCAAAACAATGAGCAGTTCTTC	CASSPLGQAQNNEQFF
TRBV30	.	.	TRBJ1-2	TGTGCCTGGAGGGAGGGGACCTATGGCTACACCTTC	CAWREGTYGYTF
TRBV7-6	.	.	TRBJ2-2	TGTGCCAGCAGCTTAGCGACAGACGCGGCCGGGGAGCTGTTTTTT	CASSLATDAAGELFF
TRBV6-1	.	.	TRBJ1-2	TGTGCCAGTTCACAGGGCAACTATGGCTACACCTTC	CASSQGNYGYTF